The rows below give T cell receptor beta chains drawn from one sample of a study of spatial heterogeneity in lung cancer. TCRdb passed the 5' RACE reads through MiXCR, listing each CDR3 protein once. This table holds about 4,000 distinct CDR3 sequences, approximately 15% found once. Source: PBMCs, taken at surgery. These receptors originate from a male donor with early-stage non-small cell lung cancer. Each CDR3 is given with its conserved first and last residue. D genes are given only for firm matches. Where a row states a size, it is once, few, many or the class of an expanded clone; other rows omit it.

v_gene: TRBV4-2
abundance: few
d_gene: TRBD2
j_gene: TRBJ2-7
CDR3nt: TGTGCCAGCAGCCAAGATCTTGCTAGCGGGAGCTCCGAGCAGTACTTC
CDR3aa: CASSQDLASGSSEQYF

v_gene: TRBV14
abundance: many
d_gene: .
j_gene: TRBJ2-1
CDR3nt: TGTGCCAGCAGCCAAGGCCTAGTTGGTGAGCAGTTCTTC
CDR3aa: CASSQGLVGEQFF

v_gene: TRBV7-2
abundance: .
d_gene: TRBD2
j_gene: TRBJ2-7
CDR3nt: TGTGCCAGCAGCTTAGACAGCGGGGGGTCCTACGAGCAGTACTTC
CDR3aa: CASSLDSGGSYEQYF

v_gene: TRBV19
abundance: many
d_gene: TRBD2
j_gene: TRBJ2-5
CDR3nt: TGTGCCAGTAGTATGCGTAGCGGGAAGCAAGAGACCCAGTACTTC
CDR3aa: CASSMRSGKQETQYF

v_gene: TRBV2
abundance: many
d_gene: .
j_gene: TRBJ2-5
CDR3nt: TGTGCCAGCAGTGAACCGGGGACCCCAGAGACCCAGTACTTC
CDR3aa: CASSEPGTPETQYF

v_gene: TRBV5-1
abundance: .
d_gene: TRBD1
j_gene: TRBJ2-3
CDR3nt: TGCGCCAGCAGCACCGGGACAGGGGGCTCCACAGATACGCAGTATTTT
CDR3aa: CASSTGTGGSTDTQYF

v_gene: TRBV19
abundance: .
d_gene: .
j_gene: TRBJ2-4
CDR3nt: TGTGCCAGTAGTATCAGCCACATTCAGTACTTC
CDR3aa: CASSISHIQYF

v_gene: TRBV7-3
abundance: many
d_gene: .
j_gene: TRBJ2-3
CDR3nt: TGTGCCAGCAGCTTAACTGGGGCCCGCACAGATACGCAGTATTTT
CDR3aa: CASSLTGARTDTQYF

v_gene: TRBV6-5
abundance: medium-sized
d_gene: .
j_gene: TRBJ2-7
CDR3nt: TGTGCCAGCAGTTACTCGAAGGGGTCCGAGCAGTACTTC
CDR3aa: CASSYSKGSEQYF

v_gene: TRBV19
abundance: few
d_gene: .
j_gene: TRBJ1-1
CDR3nt: TGTGCCAGTAGTATAGGAAGGCGGACCAAGAACACTGAAGCTTTCTTT
CDR3aa: CASSIGRRTKNTEAFF

v_gene: TRBV19
abundance: .
d_gene: .
j_gene: TRBJ2-7
CDR3nt: TGTGCCAGTAGTATTCGGGACGGAGCCTACGAGCAGTACTTC
CDR3aa: CASSIRDGAYEQYF

v_gene: TRBV2
abundance: .
d_gene: .
j_gene: TRBJ2-1
CDR3nt: TGTGCCAGCAGTGAGGACAGAAGCTCCTACAATGAGCAGTTCTTC
CDR3aa: CASSEDRSSYNEQFF

v_gene: TRBV9
abundance: many
d_gene: .
j_gene: TRBJ2-7
CDR3nt: TGTGCCAGCAGCGCCCAGCCTGGCCGGCTCTACGAGCAGTACTTC
CDR3aa: CASSAQPGRLYEQYF

v_gene: TRBV2
abundance: .
d_gene: .
j_gene: TRBJ1-1
CDR3nt: TGTGCCAGCAGTAACACTGAAGCTTTCTTT
CDR3aa: CASSNTEAFF

v_gene: TRBV6-2/TRBV6-3
abundance: medium-sized
d_gene: TRBD1
j_gene: TRBJ2-1
CDR3nt: TGTGCCAGCAGTTACCCGGCCGGGACAGGGTCCCATGAGCAGTTCTTC
CDR3aa: CASSYPAGTGSHEQFF

v_gene: TRBV5-8
abundance: many
d_gene: .
j_gene: TRBJ1-1
CDR3nt: TGTGCCAGCAGCTTTCTCCACGACCAGGCTTTCTTT
CDR3aa: CASSFLHDQAFF

v_gene: TRBV7-9
abundance: many
d_gene: TRBD2
j_gene: TRBJ2-2
CDR3nt: TGTGCCAGCAGCTCCCCCCGACTAGCGGGAGCGGCCGGGGAGCTGTTTTTT
CDR3aa: CASSSPRLAGAAGELFF

v_gene: TRBV27
abundance: .
d_gene: .
j_gene: TRBJ2-5
CDR3nt: TGTGCCAGCAGTTGGTCTAGCCAACAAGAGACCCAGTACTTC
CDR3aa: CASSWSSQQETQYF

v_gene: TRBV27
abundance: medium-sized
d_gene: TRBD1
j_gene: TRBJ2-7
CDR3nt: TGTGCCAGCAGTACAGGGGCCGACGAGCAGTACTTC
CDR3aa: CASSTGADEQYF

v_gene: TRBV24-1
abundance: large
d_gene: TRBD1
j_gene: TRBJ2-5
CDR3nt: TGTGCCACCAGTGATCTCTCCCCCGGGACAGGTCAAGAGACCCAGTACTTC
CDR3aa: CATSDLSPGTGQETQYF